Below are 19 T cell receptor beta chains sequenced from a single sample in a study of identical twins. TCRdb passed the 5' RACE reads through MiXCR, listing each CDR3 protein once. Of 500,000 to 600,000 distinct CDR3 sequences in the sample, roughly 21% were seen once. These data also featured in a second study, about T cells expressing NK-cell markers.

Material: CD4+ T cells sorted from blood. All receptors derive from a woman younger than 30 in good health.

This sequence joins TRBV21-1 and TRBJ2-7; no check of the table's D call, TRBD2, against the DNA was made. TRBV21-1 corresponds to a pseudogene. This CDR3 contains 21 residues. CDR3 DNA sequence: TGTGCCAGCAGCAAAATCGAAGTAAGGCTAGCCCGCACCTTTTTCTCCTACGAGCAGTACTTC. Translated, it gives CASSKIEVRLARTFFSYEQYF.

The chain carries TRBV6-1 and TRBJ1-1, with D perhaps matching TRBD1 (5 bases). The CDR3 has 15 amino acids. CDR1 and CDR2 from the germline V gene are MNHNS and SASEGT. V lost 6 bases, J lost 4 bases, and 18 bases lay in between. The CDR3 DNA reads TGTGCCAGCAGATCCAGTCCAGGGAGGACCACTGAAGCTTTCTTT. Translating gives CASRSSPGRTTEAFF.

CDR3 sequence: CSGRGGSGNQPQHF. For the CDR3, the DNA is TGCAGTGGCAGAGGGGGAAGTGGCAATCAGCCCCAGCATTTT. The rearrangement joins TRBV20-1 to TRBJ1-5, with a weak D call TRBD1 (6 bases). Germline V gene lookup returns CDR1 DFQATT and CDR2 SNEGSKA (reference sequence). CDR3 length: 14 residues. The ends were cut back, 7 bases at V and 2 bases at J, with 15 bases in the middle.

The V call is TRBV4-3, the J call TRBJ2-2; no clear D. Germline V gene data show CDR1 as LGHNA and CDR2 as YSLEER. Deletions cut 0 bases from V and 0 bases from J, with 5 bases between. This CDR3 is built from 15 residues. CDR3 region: CASSQDITNTGELFF. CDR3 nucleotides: TGCGCCAGCAGCCAAGACATCACGAACACCGGGGAGCTGTTTTTT.

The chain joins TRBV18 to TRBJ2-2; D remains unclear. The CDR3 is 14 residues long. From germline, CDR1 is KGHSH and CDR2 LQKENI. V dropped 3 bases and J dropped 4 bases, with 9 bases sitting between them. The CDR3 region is CASSPSRFTGELFF. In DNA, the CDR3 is TGTGCCAGCTCACCGAGCAGATTCACCGGGGAGCTGTTTTTT.

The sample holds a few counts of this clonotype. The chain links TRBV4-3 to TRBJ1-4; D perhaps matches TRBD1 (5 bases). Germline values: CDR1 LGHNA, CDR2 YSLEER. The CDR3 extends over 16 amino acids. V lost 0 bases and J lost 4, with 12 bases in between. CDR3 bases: TGCGCCAGCAGCCAAGAAATGGTCAGGGTTAATGAAAAACTGTTTTTT. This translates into CASSQEMVRVNEKLFF.

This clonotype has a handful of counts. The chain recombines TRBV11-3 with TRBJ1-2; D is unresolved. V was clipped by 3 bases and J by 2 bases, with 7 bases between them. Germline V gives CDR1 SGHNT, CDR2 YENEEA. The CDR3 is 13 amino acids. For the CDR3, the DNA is TGTGCCAGCAGCTTTTCGTGGAACTATGGCTACACCTTC. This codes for CASSFSWNYGYTF.

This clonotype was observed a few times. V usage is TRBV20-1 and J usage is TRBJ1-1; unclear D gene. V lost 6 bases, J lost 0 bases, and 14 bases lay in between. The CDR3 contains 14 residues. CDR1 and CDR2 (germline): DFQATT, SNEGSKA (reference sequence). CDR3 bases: TGCAGTGCCTTTGACGGTTTCATGAACACTGAAGCTTTCTTT. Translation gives CSAFDGFMNTEAFF.

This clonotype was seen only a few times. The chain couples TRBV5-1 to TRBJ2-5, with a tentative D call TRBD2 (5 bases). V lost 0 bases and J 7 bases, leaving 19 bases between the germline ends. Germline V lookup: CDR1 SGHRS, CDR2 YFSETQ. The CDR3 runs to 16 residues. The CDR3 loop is CASSLGGRLNTGTQYF. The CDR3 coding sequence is TGCGCCAGCAGCTTGGGAGGGAGACTGAACACCGGGACCCAGTACTTC. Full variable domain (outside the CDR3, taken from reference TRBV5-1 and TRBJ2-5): KAGVTQTPRYLIKTRGQQVTLSCSPISGHRSVSWYQQTPGQGLQFLFEYFSETQRNKGNFPGRFSGRQFSNSRSEMNVSTLELGDSALYLCASSLGGRLNTGTQYFGPGTRLLVL.

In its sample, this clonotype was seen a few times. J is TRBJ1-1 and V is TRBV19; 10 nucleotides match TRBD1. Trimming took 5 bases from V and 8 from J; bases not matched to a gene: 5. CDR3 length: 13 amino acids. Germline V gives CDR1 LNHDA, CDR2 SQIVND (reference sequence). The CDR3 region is CASSRQGAWEAFF. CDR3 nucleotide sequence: TGTGCCAGTAGTCGACAGGGGGCATGGGAAGCTTTCTTT.

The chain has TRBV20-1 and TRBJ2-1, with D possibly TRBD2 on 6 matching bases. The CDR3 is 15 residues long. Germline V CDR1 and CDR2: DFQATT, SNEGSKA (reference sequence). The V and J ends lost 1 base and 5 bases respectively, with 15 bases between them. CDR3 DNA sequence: TGCAGTGCTAGAGGGAATCCCGGGAGAGACAATGAGCAGTTCTTC. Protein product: CSARGNPGRDNEQFF.

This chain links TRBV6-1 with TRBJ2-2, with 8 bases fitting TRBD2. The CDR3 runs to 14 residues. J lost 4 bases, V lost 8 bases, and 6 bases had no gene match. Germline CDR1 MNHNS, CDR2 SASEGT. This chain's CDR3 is CASGAGVLTGELFF. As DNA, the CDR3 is TGTGCCAGCGGAGCGGGAGTCCTCACCGGGGAGCTGTTTTTT.

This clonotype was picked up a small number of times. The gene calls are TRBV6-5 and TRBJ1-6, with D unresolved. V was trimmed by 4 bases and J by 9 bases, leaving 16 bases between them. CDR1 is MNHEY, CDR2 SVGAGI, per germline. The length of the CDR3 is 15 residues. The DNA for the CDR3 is TGTGCCAGCAGTTCCGGACTTCGGCTCAGTTCACCCCTCCACTTT. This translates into CASSSGLRLSSPLHF.

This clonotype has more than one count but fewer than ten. The CDR3 spells CASRPGTGDTGELFF. In DNA, the CDR3 is TGTGCCAGCAGACCCGGGACAGGGGACACCGGGGAGCTGTTTTTT. This chain connects TRBV7-9 to TRBJ2-2, with TRBD1 identical over 10 bases. The V gene's germline CDR1 is SEHNR and CDR2 FQNEAQ (reference sequence). The CDR3 runs to 15 residues. V trimming: 6 bases; J trimming: 3 bases; junction bases outside the gene matches: 4.

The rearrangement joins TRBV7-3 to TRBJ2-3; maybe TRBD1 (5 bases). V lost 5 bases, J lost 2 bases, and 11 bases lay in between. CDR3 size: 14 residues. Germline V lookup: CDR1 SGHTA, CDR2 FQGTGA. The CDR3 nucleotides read TGTGCCAGCAGCCCAGGGCGGATCACAGATACGCAGTATTTT. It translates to CASSPGRITDTQYF.

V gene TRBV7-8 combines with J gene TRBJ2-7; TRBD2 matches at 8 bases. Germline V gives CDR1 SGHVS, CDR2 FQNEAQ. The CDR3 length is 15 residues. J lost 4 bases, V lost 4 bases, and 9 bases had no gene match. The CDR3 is CASSSRPGLGYEQYF. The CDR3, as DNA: TGTGCCAGCAGCTCGAGACCGGGACTAGGTTACGAGCAGTACTTC.

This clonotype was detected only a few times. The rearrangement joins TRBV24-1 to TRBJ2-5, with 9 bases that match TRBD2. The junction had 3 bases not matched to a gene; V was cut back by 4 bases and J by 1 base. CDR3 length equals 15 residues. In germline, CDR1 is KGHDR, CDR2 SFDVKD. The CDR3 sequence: CATSDPRGGQETQYF. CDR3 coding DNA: TGTGCCACCAGTGACCCGCGGGGGGGCCAAGAGACCCAGTACTTC.

The CDR3 reads CASHLRPDNEQFF. In nucleotides, the CDR3 is TGCGCCAGCCACCTTCGACCCGACAATGAGCAGTTCTTC. This chain uses TRBV5-1 with TRBJ2-1, with unresolved D. The germline V and J ends were trimmed by 7 bases and 5 bases, with 13 bases remaining between them. Per germline, CDR1 SGHRS and CDR2 YFSETQ. The CDR3 has 13 amino acids.

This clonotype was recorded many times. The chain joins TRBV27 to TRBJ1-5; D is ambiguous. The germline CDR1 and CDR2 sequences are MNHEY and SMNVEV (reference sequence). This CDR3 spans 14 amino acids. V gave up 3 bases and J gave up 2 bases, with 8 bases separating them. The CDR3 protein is CASSLRDGNQPQHF. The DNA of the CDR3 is TGTGCCAGCAGTTTGAGGGATGGCAATCAGCCCCAGCATTTT.